This entry lists 2 T cell receptor beta chains sequenced from one sample in a study of cytomegalovirus exposure and HLA in healthy donors. The PCR ran on 60 Vbeta and 13 Jbeta primers. Method: immunoSEQ multiplex PCR; TCRdb's copy keeps in-frame clones and lacks some. The sample has about 160,000 clones, approximately 85% seen once; the top ten hold approximately 2.3%. What was sequenced was PBMCs. These receptors originate from a man between 18 and 35 years old in good health and CMV-seropositive.

The V gene is TRBV7-9, the J gene TRBJ1-6; possible D gene TRBD1, 6 bases. The CDR3 is 15 residues long. Germline lookup yields CDR1 SEHNR and CDR2 FQNEAQ (reference sequence). V was clipped by 0 bases and J by 9 bases, with 12 bases between them. CDR3 residues: CASSLAGTTGSPLHF. CDR3 bases: TGTGCCAGCAGCTTAGCAGGGACAACAGGTTCACCCCTCCACTTT.

This clone came up many times. This chain uses TRBV28 with TRBJ2-7; D remains unclear. The V gene lost 7 bases and the J gene lost 2 bases, with 15 bases spanning the gap. CDR3 length: 14 residues. Germline values: CDR1 MDHEN, CDR2 SYDVKM. The DNA for the CDR3 is TGTGCCAGCACCTCTCAGGTCGATACCTACGAGCAGTACTTC. Its translation: CASTSQVDTYEQYF.